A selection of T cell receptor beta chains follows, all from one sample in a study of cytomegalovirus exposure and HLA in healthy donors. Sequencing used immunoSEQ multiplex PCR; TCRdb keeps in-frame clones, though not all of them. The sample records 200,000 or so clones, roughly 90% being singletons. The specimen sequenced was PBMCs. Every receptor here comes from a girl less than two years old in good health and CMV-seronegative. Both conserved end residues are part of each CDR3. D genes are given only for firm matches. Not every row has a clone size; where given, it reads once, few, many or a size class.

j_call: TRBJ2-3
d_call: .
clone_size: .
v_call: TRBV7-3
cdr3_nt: TGTGCCAGCAGCCCTACCCTGGCAGGAGGGCCAGATACGCAGTATTTT
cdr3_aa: CASSPTLAGGPDTQYF

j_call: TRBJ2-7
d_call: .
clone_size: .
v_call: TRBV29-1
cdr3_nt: TGCAGCGTCAAGAAGGGGGAGCAGTACTTC
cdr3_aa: CSVKKGEQYF

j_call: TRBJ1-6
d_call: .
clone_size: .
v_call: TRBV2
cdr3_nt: TGTGCCAGCAGTGACCGGGGGAGCTCCTATAATTCACCCCTCCACTTT
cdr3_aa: CASSDRGSSYNSPLHF

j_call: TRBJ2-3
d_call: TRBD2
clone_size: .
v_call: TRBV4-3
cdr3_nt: TGCGCCAGCAGCCGGACTAGCGGGAGCCCAGATACGCAGTATTTT
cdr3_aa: CASSRTSGSPDTQYF

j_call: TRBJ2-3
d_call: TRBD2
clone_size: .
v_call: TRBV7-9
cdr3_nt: TGTGCCAGCAGCCCGTCTCTAGCGGGAGTCGAAGGGGATACGCAGTATTTT
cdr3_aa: CASSPSLAGVEGDTQYF

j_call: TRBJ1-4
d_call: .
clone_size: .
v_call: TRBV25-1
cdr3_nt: TGTGCCAGCATGAGAGCAACTAATGAAAAACTGTTTTTT
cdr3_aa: CASMRATNEKLFF

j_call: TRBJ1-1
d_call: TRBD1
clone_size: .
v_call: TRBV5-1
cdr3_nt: TGCGCCAGCAGCTTGGGACAGGGACTGAACACTGAAGCTTTCTTT
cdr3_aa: CASSLGQGLNTEAFF

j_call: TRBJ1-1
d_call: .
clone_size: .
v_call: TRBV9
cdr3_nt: TGTGCCAGCAGCGTAGAGCGATTCACTGAAGCTTTCTTT
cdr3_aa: CASSVERFTEAFF

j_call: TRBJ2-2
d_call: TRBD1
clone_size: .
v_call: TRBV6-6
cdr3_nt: TGTGCCAGCAGTCTCCTCGACAGGGCCGATACCGGGGAGCTGTTTTTT
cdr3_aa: CASSLLDRADTGELFF

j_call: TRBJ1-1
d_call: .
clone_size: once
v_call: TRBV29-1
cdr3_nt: TGCAGCGTTGCGGAGCAGGGGAACACTGAAGCTTTCTTT
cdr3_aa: CSVAEQGNTEAFF

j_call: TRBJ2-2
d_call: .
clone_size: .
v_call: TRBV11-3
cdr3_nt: TGTGCCAGCAGCTTAACCTTCGGGGCGAACACCGGGGAGCTGTTTTTT
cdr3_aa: CASSLTFGANTGELFF

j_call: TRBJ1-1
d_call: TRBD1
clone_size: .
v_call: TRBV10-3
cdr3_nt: TGTGCCATCAGGGACAGGGGGCGCGACACTGAAGCTTTCTTT
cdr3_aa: CAIRDRGRDTEAFF